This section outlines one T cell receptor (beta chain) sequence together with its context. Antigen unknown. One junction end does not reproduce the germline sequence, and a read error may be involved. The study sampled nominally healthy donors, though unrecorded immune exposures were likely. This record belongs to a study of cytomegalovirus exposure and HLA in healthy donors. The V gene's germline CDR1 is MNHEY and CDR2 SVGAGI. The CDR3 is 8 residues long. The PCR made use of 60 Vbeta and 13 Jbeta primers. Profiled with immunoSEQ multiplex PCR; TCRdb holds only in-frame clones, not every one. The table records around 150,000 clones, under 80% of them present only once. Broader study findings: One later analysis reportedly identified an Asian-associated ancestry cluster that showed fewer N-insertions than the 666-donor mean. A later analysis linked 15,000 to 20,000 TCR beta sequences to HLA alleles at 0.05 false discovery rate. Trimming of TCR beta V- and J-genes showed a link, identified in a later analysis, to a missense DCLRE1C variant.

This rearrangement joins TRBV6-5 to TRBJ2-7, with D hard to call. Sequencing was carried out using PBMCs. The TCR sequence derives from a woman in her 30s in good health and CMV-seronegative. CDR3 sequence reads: CASSEAEF. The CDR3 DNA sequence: TGTGCCAGCAGTGAAGCTGAATTC.